The rows below give T cell receptor beta chains drawn from one sample of a study of blood T cell repertoires in COVID-19. Generated by immunoSEQ multiplex PCR, the TCRdb table keeps only in-frame clones and is missing some. The table records 130,000 or so clones, 84% of them present only once. The material sequenced was peripheral blood. The receptors shown here come from an elderly woman with acute or convalescent COVID-19. CDR3s include the opening cysteine and the closing phenylalanine or tryptophan. D genes are given only for firm matches. The listing skips clone size in some rows; elsewhere it reads once, few, many or a size class.

J | D | V | size | DNA | CDR3
TRBJ1-5 | NA | TRBV27 | once | TGTGCCAGCAGTTTATTCGGGGTCGGCAATCAGCCCCAGCATTTT | CASSLFGVGNQPQHF
TRBJ2-1 | NA | TRBV24-1 | NA | TGTGCCACCAGTGATAGGCACTACGGGGAGCAGTTCTTC | CATSDRHYGEQFF
TRBJ1-2 | NA | TRBV5-4 | once | TGTGCCAGCAGCTTGGCAGAAGGGGATGGCTACACCTTC | CASSLAEGDGYTF
TRBJ2-1 | TRBD2 | TRBV5-1 | once | TGCGCCAGCAGCTCCACTAGCGGGGGGTACAATGAGCAGTTCTTC | CASSSTSGGYNEQFF
TRBJ2-5 | NA | TRBV11-2 | NA | TGTGCCAGCAGCTTGGGCAAAGAGACCCAGTACTTC | CASSLGKETQYF
TRBJ2-7 | NA | TRBV5-1 | once | TGCGCCAGCAGCCCCCGACTAGGTGGCGACGAGCAGTACTTC | CASSPRLGGDEQYF
TRBJ1-1 | NA | TRBV6-5 | once | TGTGCCAGCAGTTACTCTTCAGAGAACACTGAAGCTTTCTTT | CASSYSSENTEAFF
TRBJ1-4 | TRBD1 | TRBV7-9 | NA | TGTGCCAGCGCCGGGACAGCGAATGAAAAACTGTTTTTT | CASAGTANEKLFF
TRBJ2-1 | NA | TRBV7-2 | NA | TGTGCCAGCAGCTCCCAGCCCCAGGATGCCGTGGTTAAGGTCTTC | CASSSQPQDAVVKVF
TRBJ2-3 | TRBD2 | TRBV5-1 | NA | TGCGCCAGCAGCTTGCAAGCGGGGGCAGATACGCAGTATTTT | CASSLQAGADTQYF
TRBJ1-1 | TRBD1 | TRBV27 | few | TGTGCCAGCAGGCGACAGGGTGTGAACACTGAAGCTTTCTTT | CASRRQGVNTEAFF
TRBJ1-4 | NA | TRBV21-1 | NA | TGTGCCAGCAGCAAGGACAGGGGCCTCGCTAATGAAAAACTGTTTTTT | CASSKDRGLANEKLFF
TRBJ1-2 | TRBD1 | TRBV3-1/TRBV3-2 | NA | TGTGCCAGCAGCCAAGATTGGACAGGGAATGGCTACACCTTC | CASSQDWTGNGYTF
TRBJ2-3 | NA | TRBV9 | few | TGTGCCAGCAGCGTAGGGCAGGGTGGCACAGATACGCAGTATTTT | CASSVGQGGTDTQYF
TRBJ2-1 | NA | TRBV4-1 | NA | TGCGCCAGCAGCCAAGATCTTAGCCCCAATGAGCAGTTCTTC | CASSQDLSPNEQFF
TRBJ1-1 | NA | TRBV9 | NA | TGTGCCAGCAGCGTCGTTTCAGAAGGGGCCGGAGCTTTCTTT | CASSVVSEGAGAFF
TRBJ1-1 | NA | TRBV5-4 | NA | TGTGCCAGCAGCTTCGGTCCGACAGGTCGCAGGAGCACTGAAGCTTTCTTT | CASSFGPTGRRSTEAFF
TRBJ1-1 | TRBD1 | TRBV16 | once | TGTGCCAGCAGCCAAGGGACAGGCAGTGCTGAAGCTTTCTTT | CASSQGTGSAEAFF
TRBJ2-1 | TRBD1 | TRBV4-3 | NA | TGCGCCAGCAGCCAAGATAGGGGGACAGGGGGTAATGAGCAGTTCTTC | CASSQDRGTGGNEQFF
TRBJ2-1 | TRBD2 | TRBV11-2 | NA | TGTGCCAGCAGCTTAGATCGCTCCGGGAGGCCCTACAATGAGCAGTTCTTC | CASSLDRSGRPYNEQFF
TRBJ1-2 | TRBD1 | TRBV27 | NA | TGTGCCAGCAGTTTCGGACAGGGGGGACACTATGGCTACACCTTC | CASSFGQGGHYGYTF
TRBJ2-7 | NA | TRBV19 | NA | TGTGCCAGTAGTTTCTCCGGGCCCGGAGGCGAGCAGTACTTC | CASSFSGPGGEQYF
TRBJ2-5 | TRBD1 | TRBV7-2 | NA | TGTGCCAGCAGCCAGACCCGGGGACAGCAAGAGACCCAGTACTTC | CASSQTRGQQETQYF
TRBJ1-4 | NA | TRBV27 | few | TGTGCCAGCAGTCCCTGGGACTTAAGAAATGAAAAACTGTTTTTT | CASSPWDLRNEKLFF
TRBJ2-7 | NA | TRBV19 | NA | TGTGCCAGTAGCTCGGACTCCACAGGGCACTACGAGCAGTACTTC | CASSSDSTGHYEQYF
TRBJ1-2 | TRBD1 | TRBV9 | NA | TGTGCCAGCAGCTCACGACGGGACAGCCTTCATGGCTACACCTTC | CASSSRRDSLHGYTF
TRBJ2-7 | TRBD2 | TRBV6-2/TRBV6-3 | NA | TGTGCCAGCAGTTACACTAGCGGGAGCTACGAGCAGTACTTC | CASSYTSGSYEQYF
TRBJ2-6 | NA | TRBV3-1/TRBV3-2 | few | TGTGCCAGCAGCTCGATTACAGGGTCAGGGGCCAACGTCCTGACTTTC | CASSSITGSGANVLTF
TRBJ2-2 | TRBD2 | TRBV7-2 | NA | TGTGCCAGCAGCTGGAGACTAGCGGGGATAAACACCGGGGAGCTGTTTTTT | CASSWRLAGINTGELFF
TRBJ2-1 | NA | TRBV30 | once | TGTGCCTGGGTGACGGGAACGCCCTACAATGAGCAGTTCTTC | CAWVTGTPYNEQFF
TRBJ1-2 | TRBD1 | TRBV30 | NA | TGTGCCGGGGCCCCGGGACAGGGGTATGGCTACACCTTC | CAGAPGQGYGYTF
TRBJ2-1 | NA | TRBV12-3/TRBV12-4 | NA | TGTGCCAGCAGTTTAGTCGGCAATGAGCAGTTCTTC | CASSLVGNEQFF